This T cell receptor (beta chain) was captured by sequencing in a study of T cell responses to AZD1222 COVID-19 vaccine. Across the whole study: Analysis merged second doses at about 4 or about 12 weeks. Study-level points and caveats: Possibly, clonal diversity was underestimated; donors were largely white British and included more females. Dominant CD4 TCR responses targeted spike regions 160-218 and 743-854.

From germline, CDR1 is SEHNR and CDR2 FQNEAQ (reference sequence). V shed 5 bases and J shed 4 bases, with 14 bases lying between them. CDR3 length: 14 amino acids. Remarks on this clone: Its specificity is unknown.

Sequenced by immunoSEQ multiplex PCR; TCRdb stores in-frame clones only, minus some. The sample carries 90,000 to 150,000 clones, 88% recorded once. This specimen consisted of peripheral blood, obtained on day 0 of AZD1222 vaccination. The V gene is TRBV7-9, the J gene TRBJ1-1; D possibly corresponds to TRBD1 (5 bases). This clonotype was sampled from an adult in good health. DNA for the CDR3: TGTGCCAGCAGCCGTAACAGCGGGGGCACTGAAGCTTTCTTT. Translating it yields CASSRNSGGTEAFF.